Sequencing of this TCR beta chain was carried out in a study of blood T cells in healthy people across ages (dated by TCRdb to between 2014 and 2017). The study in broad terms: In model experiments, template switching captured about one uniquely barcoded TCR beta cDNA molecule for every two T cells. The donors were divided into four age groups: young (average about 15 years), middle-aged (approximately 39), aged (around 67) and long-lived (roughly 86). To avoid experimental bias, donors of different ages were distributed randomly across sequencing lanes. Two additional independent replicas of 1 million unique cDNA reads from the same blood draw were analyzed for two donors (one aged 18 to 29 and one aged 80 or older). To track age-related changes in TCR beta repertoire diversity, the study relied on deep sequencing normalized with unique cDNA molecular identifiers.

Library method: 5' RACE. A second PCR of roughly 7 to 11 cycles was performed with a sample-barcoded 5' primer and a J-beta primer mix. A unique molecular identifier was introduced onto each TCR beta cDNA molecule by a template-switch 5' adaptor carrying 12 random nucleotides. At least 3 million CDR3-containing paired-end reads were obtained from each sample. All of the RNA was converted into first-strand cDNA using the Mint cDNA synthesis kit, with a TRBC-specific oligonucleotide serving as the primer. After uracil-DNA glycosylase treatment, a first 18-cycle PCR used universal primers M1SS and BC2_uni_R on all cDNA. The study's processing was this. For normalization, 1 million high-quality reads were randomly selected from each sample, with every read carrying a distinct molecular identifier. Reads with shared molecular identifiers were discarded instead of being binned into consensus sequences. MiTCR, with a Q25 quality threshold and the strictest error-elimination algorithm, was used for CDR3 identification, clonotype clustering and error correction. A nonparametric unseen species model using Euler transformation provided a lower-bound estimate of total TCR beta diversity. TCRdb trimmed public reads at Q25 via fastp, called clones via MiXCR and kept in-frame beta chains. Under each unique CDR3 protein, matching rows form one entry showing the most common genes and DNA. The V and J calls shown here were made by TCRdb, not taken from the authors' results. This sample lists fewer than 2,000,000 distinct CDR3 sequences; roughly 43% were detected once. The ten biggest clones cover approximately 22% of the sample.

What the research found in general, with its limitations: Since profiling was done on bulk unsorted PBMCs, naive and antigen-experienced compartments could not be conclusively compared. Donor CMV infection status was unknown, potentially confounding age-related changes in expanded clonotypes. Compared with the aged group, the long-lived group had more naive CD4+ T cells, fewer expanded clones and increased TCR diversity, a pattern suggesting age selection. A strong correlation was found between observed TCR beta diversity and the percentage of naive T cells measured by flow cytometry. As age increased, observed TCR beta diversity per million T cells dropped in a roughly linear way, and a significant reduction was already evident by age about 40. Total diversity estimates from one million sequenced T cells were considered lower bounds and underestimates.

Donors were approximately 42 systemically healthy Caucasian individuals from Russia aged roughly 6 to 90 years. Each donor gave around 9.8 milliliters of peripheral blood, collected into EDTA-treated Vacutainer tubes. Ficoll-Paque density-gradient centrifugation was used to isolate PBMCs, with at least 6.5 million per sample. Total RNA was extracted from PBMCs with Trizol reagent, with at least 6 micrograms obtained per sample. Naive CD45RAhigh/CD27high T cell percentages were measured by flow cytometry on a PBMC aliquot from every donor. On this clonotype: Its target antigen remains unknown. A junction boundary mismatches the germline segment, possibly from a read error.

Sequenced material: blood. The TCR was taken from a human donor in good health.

This receptor carries the CDR3 CPSSSNLRTYEQYF. DNA sequence: TGTCCCAGCAGTTCCAATCTCAGGACTTACGAGCAGTACTTC. The V and J segments used are TRBV6-6 and TRBJ2-4; the D region possibly corresponds to TRBD2 (5 bases align). The DNA end lines up better with TRBJ2-7; the J call may be wrong. CDR1 and CDR2 are read off the germline V gene (reference sequence) as MNHNY and SVGAGI. The CDR3 goes from the cysteine to the phenylalanine over 14 residues. The retained sequence is limited to the CDR3, 42 bases, with the frame set at the first base.